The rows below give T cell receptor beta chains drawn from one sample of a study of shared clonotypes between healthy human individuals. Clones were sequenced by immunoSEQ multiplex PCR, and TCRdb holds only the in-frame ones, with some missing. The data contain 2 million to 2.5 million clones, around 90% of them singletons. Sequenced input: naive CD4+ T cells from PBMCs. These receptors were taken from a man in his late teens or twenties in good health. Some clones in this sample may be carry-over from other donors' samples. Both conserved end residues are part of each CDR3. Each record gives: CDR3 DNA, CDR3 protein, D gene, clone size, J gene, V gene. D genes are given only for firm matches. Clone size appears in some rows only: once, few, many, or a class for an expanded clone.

DNA: TGTGCCAGCAGTGAAGGACAGGGACGGGGCTACACCTTC
CDR3: CASSEGQGRGYTF
D: TRBD1
size: -
J: TRBJ1-2
V: TRBV6-1

DNA: TGTGCCAGCAGTGTCGGACTTGACCAAGAGACCCAGTACTTC
CDR3: CASSVGLDQETQYF
D: -
size: -
J: TRBJ2-5
V: TRBV6-1

DNA: TGTGCCAGCACCCGGACAGGGGACTATGGCTACACCTTC
CDR3: CASTRTGDYGYTF
D: TRBD1
size: -
J: TRBJ1-2
V: TRBV27

DNA: TGTGCCAGCAGCTCTCCTAGCGGCCCTAGCTCCTACGAGCAGTACTTC
CDR3: CASSSPSGPSSYEQYF
D: TRBD2
size: -
J: TRBJ2-7
V: TRBV13

DNA: TGTGCCAGCAGCCCTGGAGGCAGGGGAAACTACAATGAGCAGTTCTTC
CDR3: CASSPGGRGNYNEQFF
D: -
size: -
J: TRBJ2-1
V: TRBV14

DNA: TGTGCCATCAGTGAAAAAGCGGGAGGCTACGAGCAGTACTTC
CDR3: CAISEKAGGYEQYF
D: TRBD2
size: -
J: TRBJ2-7
V: TRBV10-3

DNA: TGCGCCAGCAGCCTAGAGTCACAGGGAAACGAGCAGTACTTC
CDR3: CASSLESQGNEQYF
D: -
size: -
J: TRBJ2-7
V: TRBV5-1

DNA: TGTGCCACCCGAAGACTAGCGGGAGGGCAAAGCACAGATACGCAGTATTTT
CDR3: CATRRLAGGQSTDTQYF
D: TRBD2
size: -
J: TRBJ2-3
V: TRBV19

DNA: TGCGCCAGCAGCCGGGGGACTAGCGGGAGGGATACGCAGTATTTT
CDR3: CASSRGTSGRDTQYF
D: TRBD2
size: -
J: TRBJ2-3
V: TRBV4-1

DNA: TGCGCCAGCGCCGGGACTAGCGGCCGGGGTGAGCAGTTCTTC
CDR3: CASAGTSGRGEQFF
D: TRBD2
size: -
J: TRBJ2-1
V: TRBV10-1

DNA: TGTGCCAGCAGTGACCGGAGGAGCGGGAGTTCCTACAATGAGCAGTTCTTC
CDR3: CASSDRRSGSSYNEQFF
D: TRBD2
size: -
J: TRBJ2-1
V: TRBV6-1

DNA: TGTGCCAGCAGCTTGGGGGGGGGACTGCAAGAGACCCAGTACTTC
CDR3: CASSLGGGLQETQYF
D: TRBD2
size: -
J: TRBJ2-5
V: TRBV7-7

DNA: TGTGCCAGCAGTTTGGGGCAGTCCTACGAGCAGTACTTC
CDR3: CASSLGQSYEQYF
D: -
size: -
J: TRBJ2-7
V: TRBV27

DNA: TGTGCCAGCCGGGAGCTGGGGTTTTACAATGAGCAGTTCTTC
CDR3: CASRELGFYNEQFF
D: -
size: -
J: TRBJ2-1
V: TRBV7-9

DNA: TGTGCCAGCAGCTTACTTCGGGGTGAGCAGTTCTTC
CDR3: CASSLLRGEQFF
D: -
size: -
J: TRBJ2-1
V: TRBV7-8

DNA: TGTGCCAGCAGCCCACGGGTCACCGGCGAGCAGTACTTC
CDR3: CASSPRVTGEQYF
D: -
size: -
J: TRBJ2-7
V: TRBV9

DNA: TGTGCCAGCAGTCCTGGGACTAGCGGGAGCGGAAGGCAGTTCTTC
CDR3: CASSPGTSGSGRQFF
D: TRBD2
size: once
J: TRBJ2-1
V: TRBV6-5

DNA: TGTGCCAGCAGTGATAGCGGACTAGCTGTCGATGAGCAGTTCTTC
CDR3: CASSDSGLAVDEQFF
D: TRBD2
size: -
J: TRBJ2-1
V: TRBV6-1

DNA: TGTGCCAGCAGCTGGGGACAGGAGAACACTGAAGCTTTCTTT
CDR3: CASSWGQENTEAFF
D: TRBD1
size: -
J: TRBJ1-1
V: TRBV5-4

DNA: TGTGCCAGCAGTTCCCCCGGACTAGCGGGAGTAGGCACAGATACGCAGTATTTT
CDR3: CASSSPGLAGVGTDTQYF
D: TRBD2
size: -
J: TRBJ2-3
V: TRBV28